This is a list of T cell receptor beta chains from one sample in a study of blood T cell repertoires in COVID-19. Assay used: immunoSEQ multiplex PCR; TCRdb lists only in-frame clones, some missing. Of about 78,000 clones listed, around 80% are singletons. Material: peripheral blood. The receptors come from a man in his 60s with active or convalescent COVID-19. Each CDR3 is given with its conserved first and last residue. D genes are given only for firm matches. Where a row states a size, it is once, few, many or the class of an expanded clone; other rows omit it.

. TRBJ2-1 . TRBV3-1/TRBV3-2 CASSQVPNSYNEQFF TGTGCCAGCAGCCAAGTCCCAAACTCCTACAATGAGCAGTTCTTC
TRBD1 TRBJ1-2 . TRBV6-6 CASSRGGQVGSTGKNYGYTF TGTGCCAGCAGCAGGGGGGGACAGGTCGGTTCGACAGGAAAAAACTATGGCTACACCTTC
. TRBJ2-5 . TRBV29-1 CSVAGAKGGETQYF TGCAGCGTTGCGGGGGCGAAGGGAGGGGAGACCCAGTACTTC
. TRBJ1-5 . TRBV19 CASSTLGQSNQPQHF TGTGCCAGTAGTACGCTAGGACAGAGCAATCAGCCCCAGCATTTT
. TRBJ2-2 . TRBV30 CAWSGRETNTGELFF TGTGCCTGGAGTGGGAGGGAAACGAACACCGGGGAGCTGTTTTTT
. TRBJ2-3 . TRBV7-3 CASSPAGTDTQYF TGTGCCAGCAGCCCAGCAGGGACAGATACGCAGTATTTT
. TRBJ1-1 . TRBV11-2 CASSLVSWNTEAFF TGTGCCAGCAGCTTAGTTTCTTGGAACACTGAAGCTTTCTTT
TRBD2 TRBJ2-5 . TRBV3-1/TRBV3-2 CASSLFASGGETQYF TGTGCCAGCAGCCTCTTCGCTAGCGGGGGGGAGACCCAGTACTTC
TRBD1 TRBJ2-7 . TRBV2 CASSEQGQGYEQYF TGTGCCAGCAGTGAACAGGGACAGGGCTACGAGCAGTACTTC
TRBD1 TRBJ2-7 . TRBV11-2 CASSLTGTGSYEQYF TGTGCCAGCAGCCTCACCGGGACAGGCTCCTACGAGCAGTACTTC
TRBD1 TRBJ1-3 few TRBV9 CASSVQGAAGNTIYF TGTGCCAGCAGCGTCCAGGGGGCTGCTGGAAACACCATATATTTT
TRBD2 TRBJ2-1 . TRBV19 CASRAGLYDEQFF TGTGCCAGTAGAGCGGGGCTATACGATGAGCAGTTCTTC
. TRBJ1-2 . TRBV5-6 CASSLVQLGYTF TGTGCCAGCAGCTTGGTACAGCTTGGCTACACCTTC
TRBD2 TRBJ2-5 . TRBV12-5 CASGLAGGGETQYF TGTGCTAGTGGTTTAGCGGGGGGCGGGGAGACCCAGTACTTC
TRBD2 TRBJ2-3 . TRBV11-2 CASSPLDSGGAMAQYF TGTGCCAGCAGCCCCTTGGACAGCGGGGGGGCGATGGCGCAGTATTTT
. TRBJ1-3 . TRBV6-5 CASSLSVNGNTIYF TGTGCCAGCAGTTTGTCAGTCAATGGAAACACCATATATTTT
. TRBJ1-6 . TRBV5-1 CASSLGQLNSPLHF TGCGCCAGCAGCTTAGGACAGCTCAATTCACCCCTCCACTTT
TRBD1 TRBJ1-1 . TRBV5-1 CASSLRTGEGAEAFF TGCGCCAGCAGCCTTAGGACAGGGGAGGGAGCTGAAGCTTTCTTT
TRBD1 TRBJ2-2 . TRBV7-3 CASSQGTGNTGELFF TGTGCCAGCAGCCAAGGGACAGGGAACACCGGGGAGCTGTTTTTT
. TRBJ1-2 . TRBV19 CASSSQGVGYGYTF TGTGCCAGTAGTTCCCAAGGGGTCGGCTATGGCTACACCTTC
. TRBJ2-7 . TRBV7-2 CASSTGLAAYEQYF TGTGCCAGCAGCACCGGACTTGCCGCCTACGAGCAGTACTTC
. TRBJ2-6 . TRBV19 CASSPTGPGANVLTF TGTGCCAGTAGTCCTACAGGGCCTGGGGCCAACGTCCTGACTTTC
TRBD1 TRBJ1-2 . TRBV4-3 CASSLLTGDGYTF TGCGCCAGCAGCCTCTTGACAGGGGATGGCTACACCTTC
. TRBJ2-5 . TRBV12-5 CASGLGSQETQYF TGTGCTAGTGGTTTGGGCAGCCAAGAGACCCAGTACTTC
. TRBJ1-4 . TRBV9 CASSVGLQDTNEKLFF TGTGCCAGCAGCGTCGGCCTACAGGACACTAATGAAAAACTGTTTTTT
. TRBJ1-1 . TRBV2 CASRTGGDTEAFF TGTGCCAGCAGAACAGGTGGGGACACTGAAGCTTTCTTT
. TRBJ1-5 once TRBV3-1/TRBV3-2 CASSPKGGRRGNQPQHF TGTGCCAGCAGCCCCAAGGGCGGTCGGAGGGGCAATCAGCCCCAGCATTTT
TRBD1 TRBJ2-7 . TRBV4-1 CASSPDRGLPLYEQYF TGCGCCAGCAGCCCGGACAGGGGGCTTCCCCTCTACGAGCAGTACTTC
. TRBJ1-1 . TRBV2 CASSLIQGNTEAFF TGTGCCAGCAGCTTAATACAGGGGAACACTGAAGCTTTCTTT
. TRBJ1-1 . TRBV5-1 CASLLYPVRVNTEAFF TGCGCCAGCCTACTTTATCCTGTCCGAGTGAACACTGAAGCTTTCTTT
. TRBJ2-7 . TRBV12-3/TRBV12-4 CASGHSYEQYF TGTGCCAGCGGGCACAGCTACGAGCAGTACTTC
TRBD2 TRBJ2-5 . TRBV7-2 CASSFWGGAQYF TGTGCCAGCAGCTTTTGGGGGGGGGCCCAGTACTTC
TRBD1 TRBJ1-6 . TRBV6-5 CASSYTLPGQQSPLHF TGTGCCAGCAGTTATACCCTTCCGGGACAGCAATCACCCCTCCACTTT
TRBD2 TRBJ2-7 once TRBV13 CASSLGLGGLTYEQYF TGTGCCAGCAGCTTAGGACTCGGGGGGTTAACCTACGAGCAGTACTTC
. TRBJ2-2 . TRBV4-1 CASSQDAGDTGELFF TGCGCCAGCAGCCAAGACGCAGGGGACACCGGGGAGCTGTTTTTT
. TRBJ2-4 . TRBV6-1 CASSELAGRWNIQYF TGTGCCAGCAGTGAGCTCGCAGGGAGGTGGAACATTCAGTACTTC
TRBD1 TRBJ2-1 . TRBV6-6 CASSRDRGNEQFF TGTGCCAGCAGCCGGGACAGGGGAAATGAGCAGTTCTTC
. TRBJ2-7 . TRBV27 CASSIAGNYEQYF TGTGCCAGCAGTATTGCCGGGAACTACGAGCAGTACTTC
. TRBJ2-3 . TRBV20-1 CSASGPDTQYF TGCAGTGCTTCAGGGCCAGATACGCAGTATTTT
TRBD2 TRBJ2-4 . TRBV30 CAWSFRGAGGPLAKNIQYF TGTGCCTGGAGTTTTCGGGGAGCGGGGGGGCCTTTAGCCAAAAACATTCAGTACTTC
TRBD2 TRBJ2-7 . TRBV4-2 CASSQQLAGGFYEQYF TGTGCCAGCAGCCAGCAACTAGCGGGGGGCTTCTACGAGCAGTACTTC
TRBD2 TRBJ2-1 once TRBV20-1 CSASILAGDGDEQFF TGCAGTGCTAGTATACTAGCGGGGGACGGGGATGAGCAGTTCTTC
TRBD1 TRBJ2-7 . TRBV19 CASSLRDRPYEQYF TGTGCCAGTAGTCTCCGGGACAGGCCCTACGAGCAGTACTTC
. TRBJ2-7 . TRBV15 CATSRDGRATREQYF TGTGCCACCAGCAGAGATGGTCGCGCGACTCGCGAGCAGTACTTC
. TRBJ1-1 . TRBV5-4 CASSLTSGSTEAFF TGTGCCAGCAGCTTGACAAGCGGGTCCACTGAAGCTTTCTTT
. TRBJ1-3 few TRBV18 CASSPTQGRSGNTIYF TGTGCCAGCTCACCCACACAGGGCCGCTCTGGAAACACCATATATTTT
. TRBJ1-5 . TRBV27 CASSFRVNQPQHF TGTGCCAGCAGTTTCAGGGTTAATCAGCCCCAGCATTTT
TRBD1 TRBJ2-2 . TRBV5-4 CASRQGTGGRNGELFF TGTGCCAGCAGACAAGGGACAGGGGGCCGAAACGGGGAGCTGTTTTTT
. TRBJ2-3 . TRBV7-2 CASSPSSLSGDTQYF TGTGCCAGCAGCCCCTCTAGCCTATCGGGAGATACGCAGTATTTT
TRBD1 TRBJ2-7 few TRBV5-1 CASSVDRGTGREQYF TGCGCCAGCAGCGTAGACAGGGGGACAGGGCGCGAGCAGTACTTC
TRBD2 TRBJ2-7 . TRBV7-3 CASSPKGGGSTYEQYF TGTGCCAGCAGCCCGAAAGGCGGGGGTTCCACCTACGAGCAGTACTTC
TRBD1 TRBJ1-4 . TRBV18 CASSPENRGRTNEKLFF TGTGCCAGCTCACCCGAGAACAGGGGCCGCACTAATGAAAAACTGTTTTTT
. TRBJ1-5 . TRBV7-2 CASSFTENQPQHF TGTGCCAGCAGCTTTACAGAAAATCAGCCCCAGCATTTT